The T cell receptor beta chain under discussion was sequenced for a study of blood T cell repertoires in COVID-19. Clones were sequenced by immunoSEQ multiplex PCR, and TCRdb holds only the in-frame ones, with some missing. The table lists under 140,000 clones, around nine tenths of them singletons. Germline CDR1 is KGHSH and CDR2 is LQKENI. V trimming: 7 bases; J trimming: 6 bases; junction bases outside the gene matches: 12. The CDR3 runs 14 residues. The sequence was obtained from a woman between 45 and 60 years old with acute or convalescent COVID-19. This chain uses TRBV18 with TRBJ2-7, with 7 bases matching TRBD1. Specimen: peripheral blood. The chain's CDR3 is CASFLDRASAEQYF. Here the CDR3 DNA reads TGTGCCAGCTTCTTAGACAGGGCTTCCGCCGAGCAGTACTTC.